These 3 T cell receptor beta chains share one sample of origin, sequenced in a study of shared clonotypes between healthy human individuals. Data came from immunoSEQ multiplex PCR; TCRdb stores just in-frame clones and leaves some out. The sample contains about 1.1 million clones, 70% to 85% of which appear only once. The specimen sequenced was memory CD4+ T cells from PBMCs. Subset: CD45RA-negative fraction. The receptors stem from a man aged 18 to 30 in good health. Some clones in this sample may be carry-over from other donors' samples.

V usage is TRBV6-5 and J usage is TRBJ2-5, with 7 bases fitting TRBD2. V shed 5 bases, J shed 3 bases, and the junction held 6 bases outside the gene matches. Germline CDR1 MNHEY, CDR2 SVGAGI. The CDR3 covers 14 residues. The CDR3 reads CASSRSREKETQYF. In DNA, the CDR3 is TGTGCCAGCAGTCGATCGCGGGAGAAAGAGACCCAGTACTTC.

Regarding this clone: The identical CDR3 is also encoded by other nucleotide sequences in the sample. The CDR3 nucleotides read TGTGCCAGCAGTGGACCCGGGGAGCTGTTTTTT. It is translated as CASSGPGELFF. This chain joins TRBV2 and TRBJ2-2, with D uncertain. Germline assignment: CDR1 SNHLY and CDR2 FYNNEI. The CDR3 has 11 amino acids. V was cut by 4 bases and J by 6 bases, with 3 bases left in between.

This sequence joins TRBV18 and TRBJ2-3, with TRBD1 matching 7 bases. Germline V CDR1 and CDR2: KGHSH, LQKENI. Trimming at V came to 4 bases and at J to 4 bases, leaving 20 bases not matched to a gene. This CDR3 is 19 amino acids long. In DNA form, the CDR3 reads TGTGCCAGCTCACTGACCAGCGTCCAGACAGGGAGTAGCGCAGATACGCAGTATTTT. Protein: CASSLTSVQTGSSADTQYF.